This TCR beta chain was profiled in a study of Ad26.COV2.S vaccination and SARS-CoV-2 variants. TCRdb's table, derived via immunoSEQ multiplex PCR, lists solely in-frame clones and lacks some. The repertoire includes 250,000 or so clones, around 88% of them detected once, and 2.9% sits in the top ten. Treatment given: over 15 received Ad26.COV2.S at low or high dose, single or two shots; roughly five received placebo; per-sample allocation not given. Specimen acquisition occurred on day 63 following the initial vaccine or placebo injection. V lost 2 bases to trimming and J lost 8 bases; unmatched junction nucleotides: 7. CDR1 MRHNA and CDR2 SNTAGT come from the germline V gene. The CDR3 sequence is 15 residues long.

The rearrangement links TRBV6-4 to TRBJ2-1; 9 positions match TRBD1. The receptor comes from a person aged 18-65 years who received the Ad26.COV2.S COVID-19 vaccine or a placebo. The source material was peripheral blood, sampled in a trial of Ad26.COV2.S vaccine versus placebo. The DNA for the CDR3 is TGTGCCAGCAGTGACCAAAATACAGGGGGCGATGAGCAGTTCTTC. Translated: CASSDQNTGGDEQFF.